This T cell receptor (beta chain) was sequenced for a study of blood T cell repertoires in COVID-19 (dated by TCRdb to about 2020). Some background on the complete study: Collaborator samples came from the United States, Italy and Spain and covered acute and convalescent phases of COVID-19. The material from the prospective study consisted of cDNA or gDNA derived from T cells, B-cell-depleted T cells, or PBMCs. Deeply sampled blood TCRbeta repertoires from subjects exposed to, actively infected with, or recovered from COVID-19 were included in the dataset. The repertoires were released in a freely available public database intended as a resource for research on the immune response to SARS-CoV-2. Samples came from the ongoing ImmuneRACE study (first 160 participants) plus 1,254 subjects from 6 global collaborators. The sample metadata nearly always contained a de-identified subject ID, COVID-19 status, age in years and sex. HLA class I and class II types, where available, came from metadata supplied by the sample provider rather than from assay-based typing. Study-wide findings and limitations: The quantity of clinical and demographic metadata differed by source and by participant and was supplied without curation.

Remarks on this clone: The antigen this receptor binds is unknown. The input lacks base qualities; no much larger clone sits a single base away.

From the germline V gene, CDR1 is SQVTM and CDR2 is ANQGSEA. Relative to germline, V is 6 bases shorter and J is 0 bases shorter, with 17 bases between their ends. Spanning cysteine to phenylalanine, the CDR3 consists of 15 amino acids. This entry keeps only the CDR3 DNA: 45 bases, framed from base 1. Collaborating institutions collected whole blood in K2EDTA tubes following their own protocols. For TCRbeta analysis, collaborators shipped samples in one of three forms: frozen whole blood, isolated PBMCs, or DNA extracted from either of those sample types. TCRbeta CDR3 regions were amplified from genomic DNA by means of the immunoSEQ Assay, a bias-controlled multiplex PCR. As for the authors' bioinformatics: Nucleated cell counts per sample were estimated from amplification of reference gene primers within the assay. To quantify the absolute abundance of each unique TCRbeta CDR3 rearrangement, sequence reads were collapsed and filtered. For each sample, productive Simpson clonality was calculated by taking the square root of Simpson's diversity index across productive rearrangements. TCRdb obtained this table from immuneACCESS and retained in-frame rearrangements with V and J assigned. These tables miss some clones; where compared with another copy, unresolved V genes account for less than half of the shortfall, and the remainder is unexplained. Clone size and the V and J calls come from that table; the DNA yielded D and trimming. This sample has fewer than 150,000 clones in its table, and around 87% of those were observed once. More than 3.5% of the sample lies in the top ten.

The sequence links TRBV29-1 to TRBJ1-2; D gene: possibly TRBD1, on 5 matching bases. Sequenced material: peripheral blood. This sequence originates from a woman aged 55-70 years with acute or convalescent COVID-19. For the CDR3, the sequence is CSVVGGQVSNYGYTF. The sequence in DNA is TGCAGCGTCGTCGGGGGTCAGGTTTCTAACTATGGCTACACCTTC.